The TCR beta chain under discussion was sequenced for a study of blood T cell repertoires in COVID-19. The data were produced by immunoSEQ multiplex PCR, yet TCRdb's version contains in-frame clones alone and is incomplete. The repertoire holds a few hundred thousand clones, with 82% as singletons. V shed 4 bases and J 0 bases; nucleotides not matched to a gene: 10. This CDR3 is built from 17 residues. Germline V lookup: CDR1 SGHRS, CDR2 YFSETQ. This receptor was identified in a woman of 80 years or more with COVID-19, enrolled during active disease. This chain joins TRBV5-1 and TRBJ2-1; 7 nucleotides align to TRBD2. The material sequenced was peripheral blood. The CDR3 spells CASSRGVAGSSYNEQFF. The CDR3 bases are TGCGCCAGCAGCCGCGGCGTAGCGGGTAGCTCCTACAATGAGCAGTTCTTC.